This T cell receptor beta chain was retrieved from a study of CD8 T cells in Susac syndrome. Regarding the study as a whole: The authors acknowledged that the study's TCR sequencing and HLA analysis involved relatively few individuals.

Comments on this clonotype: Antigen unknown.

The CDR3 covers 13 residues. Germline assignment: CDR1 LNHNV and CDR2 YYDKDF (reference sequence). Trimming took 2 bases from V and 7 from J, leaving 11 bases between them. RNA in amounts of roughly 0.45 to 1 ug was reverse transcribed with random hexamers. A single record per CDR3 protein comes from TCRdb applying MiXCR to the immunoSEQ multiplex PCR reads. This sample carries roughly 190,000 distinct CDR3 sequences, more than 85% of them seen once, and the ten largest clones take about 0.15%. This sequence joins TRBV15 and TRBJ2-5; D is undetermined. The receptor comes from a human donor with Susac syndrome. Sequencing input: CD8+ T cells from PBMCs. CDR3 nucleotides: TGTGCCACCAGCAGACCTGGGGTTTTGACCCAGTACTTC. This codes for CATSRPGVLTQYF. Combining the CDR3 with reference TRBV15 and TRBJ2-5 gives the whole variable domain DAMVIQNPRYQVTQFGKPVTLSCSQTLNHNVMYWYQQKSSQAPKLLFHYYDKDFNNEADTPDNFQSRRPNTSFCFLDIRSPGLGDTAMYLCATSRPGVLTQYFGPGTRLLVL.